What follows are 24 T cell receptor beta chains derived from one specimen sequenced in a study. TCRdb re-called the RT-PCR reads with MiXCR, one entry per CDR3 protein. Of fewer than 800,000 distinct CDR3 sequences listed, 11% to 15% are singletons. The sample consisted of memory CD4+ T cells from blood. These receptors all stem from a female donor in good health, serving as a healthy control.

V is TRBV29-1 and J is TRBJ2-7, with TRBD2 identical over 8 bases. The V gene's germline CDR1 is SQVTM and CDR2 ANQGSEA. The junction had 6 bases not matched to a gene; V was cut back by 5 bases and J by 0 bases. This CDR3 spans 14 amino acids. The CDR3 coding sequence is TGCAGCGTTCCTAGCGGGCCCAGCTCCTACGAGCAGTACTTC. Encoded protein: CSVPSGPSSYEQYF.

This clonotype was seen many times. J is TRBJ1-2 and V is TRBV20-1; D remains unclear. The CDR3 totals 12 residues. V gave up 3 bases and J gave up 8 bases, with 13 bases separating them. CDR1 is DFQATT, CDR2 SNEGSKA, per germline (reference sequence). The CDR3 bases are TGCAGTGCTAGTGTAAACGTGCTGGGCTACACCTTC. Amino acids: CSASVNVLGYTF.

The table lists this clonotype with a few counts. As DNA, the CDR3 is TGTGCCAGCAGCTCTCCTCGGGGGGGCTCCTACGAGCAGTACTTC. This gives the protein CASSSPRGGSYEQYF. The gene calls are TRBV7-2 and TRBJ2-7, with 8 positions matching TRBD2. The junction had 5 bases not matched to a gene; V was cut back by 4 bases and J by 0 bases. The CDR3 runs to 15 residues. Germline CDR1 is SGHTA and CDR2 is FQGNSA.

The chain carries TRBV6-2 or TRBV6-3 and TRBJ2-6; D gene unclear. The CDR3 covers 14 residues. Germline CDR1 is MNHEY and CDR2 is SVGEGT. V was shortened by 6 bases and J by 0 bases, with 6 bases between the two germline ends. The CDR3 DNA reads as TGTGCCAGCAGGGAAAGCTCTGGGGCCAACGTCCTGACTTTC. It specifies CASRESSGANVLTF.

V is TRBV5-1 and J is TRBJ2-3, with 14 bases identical to TRBD2. The V gene's germline CDR1 is SGHRS and CDR2 YFSETQ. The CDR3 extends over 18 amino acids. The ends lost 0 bases at V and 5 bases at J; junction bases unmatched: 8. The CDR3 sequence: CASSLAGTSGGYGDTQYF. The CDR3 nucleotides are TGCGCCAGCAGCTTGGCAGGGACTAGCGGGGGTTACGGAGATACGCAGTATTTT.

The sample holds many counts of this clonotype. The genes are TRBV20-1 and TRBJ2-5, with 7 bases lining up with TRBD1. The trim removed 5 bases at V and 4 bases at J, leaving 1 base unmatched. Looked up from germline, CDR1 is DFQATT and CDR2 is SNEGSKA (reference sequence). The CDR3 has 11 amino acids. DNA for the CDR3: TGCAGTGCTTACAGGGGAGAGACCCAGTACTTC. This codes for CSAYRGETQYF.

The rearrangement links TRBV4-2 to TRBJ2-5, with D possibly called TRBD1 or TRBD2 (5 bases each). This CDR3 is built from 15 residues. V lost 4 bases and J 1 base, leaving 13 bases between the germline ends. Germline values: CDR1 LGHNA, CDR2 YNFKEQ. CDR3 bases: TGTGCCAGCAGCCGACATAGGGACGGCCAAGAGACCCAGTACTTC. Amino acids: CASSRHRDGQETQYF.

The rearrangement joins TRBV7-2 to TRBJ1-2; a possible D gene is TRBD1 (6 bases). Trimming took 4 bases from V and 2 from J, leaving 14 bases between them. The CDR3 is 15 amino acids. From germline, CDR1 is SGHTA and CDR2 FQGNSA. The CDR3: CASSSLDRLNYGYTF. The CDR3 bases are TGTGCCAGCAGCTCCTTGGACAGATTAAACTATGGCTACACCTTC.

V and J are TRBV6-5 and TRBJ2-1, with TRBD1 matching over 7 bases. V lost 6 bases and J lost 2; bases outside the gene matches: 4. Germline lookup yields CDR1 MNHEY and CDR2 SVGAGI. This CDR3 is built from 14 residues. As DNA, the CDR3 is TGTGCCAGCAGGAGGGACAGCCCCTACAATGAGCAGTTCTTC. Translated: CASRRDSPYNEQFF.

In this sample, this clonotype turned up many times. The chain couples TRBV6-5 to TRBJ2-3; 7 positions match TRBD2. The germline gives CDR1 MNHEY, CDR2 SVGAGI. The CDR3 extends over 14 amino acids. The trim removed 8 bases at V and 4 bases at J, leaving 9 bases unmatched. The CDR3 here is CASRLGGSSDTQYF. Written as DNA, the CDR3 is TGTGCCAGCCGTTTAGGCGGGAGCTCAGATACGCAGTATTTT.

The chain has TRBV4-3 and TRBJ2-1, with D possibly being TRBD1 or TRBD2 (5 bases each). This CDR3 comprises 15 residues. The germline V gene encodes CDR1 LGHNA and CDR2 YSLEER. The V end was cut by 1 base, the J end by 6 bases, with 13 bases between. This CDR3 is CASSQVGEMGNEQFF. The CDR3 DNA reads as TGCGCCAGCAGCCAAGTGGGGGAAATGGGCAATGAGCAGTTCTTC.

This clonotype was found a few times. The junction shows a germline mismatch at one end, possibly a read error. The rearrangement joins TRBV19 to TRBJ2-7; D call uncertain. Germline-derived CDR1 and CDR2 are LNHDA and SQIVND (reference sequence). This CDR3 has 12 residues. CDR3 sequence: CASSLDHIEQYF. The DNA of the CDR3 is TGTGCCAGTAGTTTAGATCATATCGAGCAGTACTTC.

This clonotype was seen more than once but under ten times. This chain joins TRBV3-1 and TRBJ2-2; TRBD2 is a possible D gene (5 bases). The germline V gene encodes CDR1 LGHDT and CDR2 YNNKEL (reference sequence). This CDR3 region has 16 residues. Trimming took off 1 base at V and 0 bases at J, with 9 bases between the two ends. The CDR3 here is CASSQGETPNTGELFF. The DNA for the CDR3 is TGTGCCAGCAGCCAAGGGGAGACCCCGAACACCGGGGAGCTGTTTTTT.

The sample holds a few counts of this clonotype. The V call is TRBV20-1, the J call TRBJ1-1; D is unclear. The CDR3 extends over 12 amino acids. CDR1 is DFQATT and CDR2 is SNEGSKA in the germline V gene (reference sequence). The V gene lost 6 bases and the J gene lost 5 bases, with 13 bases spanning the gap. CDR3 bases: TGCAGTGCATATGAGATTGGGACTGAAGCTTTCTTT. This encodes CSAYEIGTEAFF.

This clonotype was picked up many times. The V call is TRBV6-1, the J call TRBJ1-1, with a possible D match to TRBD1 (6 bases). Germline V gene sequence: CDR1 MNHNS, CDR2 SASEGT. Trimming stripped 4 bases from V and 7 bases from J, with 13 bases between. This CDR3 has 13 amino acids. Written as DNA, the CDR3 is TGTGCCAGCAGTGGGGGACACCTACTTGAAGCTTTCTTT. Encoded protein: CASSGGHLLEAFF.

The rearrangement joins TRBV6-5 to TRBJ2-3, with TRBD2 matching 10 bases. The V and J ends lost 6 bases and 2 bases, in that order; junction bases with no gene match: 5. Germline CDR1 MNHEY, CDR2 SVGAGI. This CDR3 comprises 15 residues. The CDR3 is CASRVGLAITDTQYF. The DNA of the CDR3 is TGTGCCAGCAGGGTGGGACTAGCGATCACAGATACGCAGTATTTT.

V and J are TRBV4-1 and TRBJ2-3; D ambiguous. The germline V gene has CDR1 MGHRA and CDR2 YSYEKL. Trimming removed 1 base at V and 6 bases at J, with 11 bases between. CDR3 length: 14 amino acids. The CDR3 spells CASSQGTPGDTQYF. For the CDR3, the DNA is TGCGCCAGCAGCCAAGGGACCCCCGGGGATACGCAGTATTTT.

There are many counts of this clonotype. At one boundary the junction diverges from the germline segment, which might be a read error. This chain's CDR3 is CASSLGQTSTDTQYF. DNA of the CDR3: TGTGCCAGCAGCTTAGGTCAGACGAGCACAGATACGCAGTATTTT. The V call is TRBV5-1, the J call TRBJ2-3; D is undetermined. In germline, CDR1 is SGHRS, CDR2 YFSETQ. The length of the CDR3 is 15 residues.

The rearrangement uses TRBV12-3 or TRBV12-4 and TRBJ1-1, with a possible D match to TRBD1 (6 bases). This CDR3 has 14 amino acids. Trimming stripped 5 bases from V and 4 bases from J, with 14 bases between. The CDR3 is CASSPLRGGTEAFF. Here the CDR3 DNA reads TGTGCCAGCAGTCCCCTGAGGGGGGGCACTGAAGCTTTCTTT.

The V call is TRBV18, the J call TRBJ1-1; 7 bases agree with TRBD1. The CDR3 totals 16 residues. Germline CDR1 reads KGHSH; CDR2 reads LQKENI. The trim removed 3 bases at V and 0 bases at J, leaving 7 bases unmatched. The DNA for the CDR3 is TGTGCCAGCTCACCCGAGACAGGGTACATGAACACTGAAGCTTTCTTT. Translation gives CASSPETGYMNTEAFF.

The chain carries TRBV7-3 and TRBJ2-2; TRBD1 matches at 12 bases. CDR3 length: 16 amino acids. Germline CDR1 and CDR2: SGHTA and FQGTGA. Unmatched junction bases numbered 11, after V lost 6 bases and J lost 9 bases. The CDR3 reads CASSPPGQGASRELFF. CDR3 nucleotides: TGTGCCAGCAGTCCTCCGGGACAGGGGGCGTCCAGGGAGCTGTTTTTT.

The chain recombines TRBV6-5 with TRBJ2-1, with D perhaps TRBD1 (6 bases). Between the trimmed V and J ends, which lost 5 bases and 0 bases, there was a span of 11 bases. Germline loops: CDR1 MNHEY, CDR2 SVGAGI. The CDR3 contains 15 residues. The CDR3 DNA follows: TGTGCCAGCAGTCGGGCCAGGGGCTCCTACAATGAGCAGTTCTTC. It is translated as CASSRARGSYNEQFF.

In its sample, this clonotype was seen many times. This sequence joins TRBV18 and TRBJ2-5; D unclear. The length of the CDR3 is 11 residues. Looked up from germline, CDR1 is KGHSH and CDR2 is LQKENI. V shed 8 bases and J shed 4 bases, with 8 bases lying between them. The CDR3 DNA sequence: TGTGCCAGCAGCCCCGGAGAGACCCAGTACTTC. Translation: CASSPGETQYF.

This chain links TRBV28 with TRBJ2-7; no definite D call. This CDR3 has 15 residues. Germline-derived CDR1 and CDR2 are MDHEN and SYDVKM. V lost 2 bases, J lost 3 bases, and 14 bases lay in between. The CDR3 loop is CASSLAAGSDYEQYF. CDR3 DNA: TGTGCCAGCAGTTTAGCCGCTGGATCGGACTACGAGCAGTACTTC.